Below, one T cell receptor beta chain is given with its context. Its target antigen remains unknown. No per-base quality is available; no much larger clone lies one base away. Whole blood was collected in K2EDTA tubes by collaborating institutions according to the institutions' own protocols. For TCRbeta analysis, collaborators shipped samples as frozen whole blood, isolated PBMCs, or DNA extracted from either of those sample types. TCRbeta CDR3 regions were amplified from genomic DNA using the immunoSEQ Assay, a bias-controlled multiplex PCR. From the authors' description of their analysis: Within the assay, amplification of reference gene primers was used to estimate how many nucleated cells each sample contained. To quantify the absolute abundance of each unique TCRbeta CDR3 rearrangement, sequence reads were collapsed and filtered. For each sample, productive Simpson clonality was calculated as the square root of Simpson's diversity index across productive rearrangements. TCRdb carries this immuneACCESS record with in-frame sequences only. Its versions omit some clonotypes, under half of them owing to an unresolved V gene in the studies checked, with the rest unexplained. V and J calls and clone size are those listed in that table; D and trimming were worked out from the DNA. The sample table shows about 85,000 clones, and under 90% are seen once. The ten most abundant clones make up around 14% of the sample.

The sample belongs to a study of blood T cell repertoires in COVID-19 (dated by TCRdb to 2019 to 2021). The study in broad terms: Samples covering the acute and convalescent phases of COVID-19 were provided by collaborators in the United States, Italy and Spain. Nearly every sample came with metadata listing a de-identified subject ID, COVID-19 status, age in years and sex. The samples were drawn from the first 160 participants of the ongoing ImmuneRACE study and from over a thousand subjects provided by 6 global collaborators. HLA class I and class II types, where available, came from metadata supplied by the sample provider rather than from assay-based typing. The dataset comprised deeply sampled blood TCRbeta repertoires from subjects exposed to, actively infected with, or recovered from COVID-19. The repertoires were made available in a free public database intended to serve as a resource for research on the immune response to SARS-CoV-2. The prospective study material was composed of cDNA or gDNA derived from T cells, B-cell-depleted T cells, or PBMCs.

What the research found in general, with its limitations: The amount of clinical and demographic metadata varied by source and participant and was provided uncurated.

The germline V gene encodes CDR1 LNHDA and CDR2 SQIVND (reference sequence). The CDR3 sequence holds 16 residues, the cysteine and phenylalanine included. The DNA shown is the 48-base CDR3, in frame from base 1. V has 3 bases trimmed and J has 2 bases trimmed; junction bases matching no gene number 9. Sequenced material: peripheral blood. This TCR came from a human donor in a cohort sampled during active COVID-19. The chain joins TRBV19 to TRBJ2-7; 8 of the junction bases match TRBD1. The DNA is as follows: TGTGCCAGTAGTATGACGCCTAGACAGGGGACCTACGAGCAGTACTTC. The resulting protein is CASSMTPRQGTYEQYF.